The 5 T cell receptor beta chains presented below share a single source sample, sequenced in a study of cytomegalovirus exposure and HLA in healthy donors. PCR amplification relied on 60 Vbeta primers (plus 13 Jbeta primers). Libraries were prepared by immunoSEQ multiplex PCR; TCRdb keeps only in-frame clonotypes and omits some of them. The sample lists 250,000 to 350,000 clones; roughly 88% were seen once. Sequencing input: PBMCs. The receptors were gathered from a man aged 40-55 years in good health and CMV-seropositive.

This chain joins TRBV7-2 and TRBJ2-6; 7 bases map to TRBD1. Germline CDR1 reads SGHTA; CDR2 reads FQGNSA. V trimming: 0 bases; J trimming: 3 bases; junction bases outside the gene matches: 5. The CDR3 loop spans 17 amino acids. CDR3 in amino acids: CASSLALGGGGANVLTF. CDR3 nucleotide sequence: TGTGCCAGCAGCTTAGCGCTAGGGGGCGGTGGGGCCAACGTCCTGACTTTC.

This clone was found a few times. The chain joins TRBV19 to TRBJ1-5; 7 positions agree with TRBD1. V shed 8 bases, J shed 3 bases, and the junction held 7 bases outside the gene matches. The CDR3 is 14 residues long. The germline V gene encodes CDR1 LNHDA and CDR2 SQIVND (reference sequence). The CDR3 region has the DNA TGTGCCAGTGCTGACAGGGCCTACAATCAGCCCCAGCATTTT. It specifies CASADRAYNQPQHF.

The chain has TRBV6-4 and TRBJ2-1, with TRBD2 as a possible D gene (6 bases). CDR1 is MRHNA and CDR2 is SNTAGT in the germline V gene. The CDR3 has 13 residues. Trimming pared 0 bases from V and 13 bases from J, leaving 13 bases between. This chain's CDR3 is CASSDSWGGLQFF. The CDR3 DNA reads TGTGCCAGCAGTGACTCGTGGGGAGGACTTCAGTTCTTC.

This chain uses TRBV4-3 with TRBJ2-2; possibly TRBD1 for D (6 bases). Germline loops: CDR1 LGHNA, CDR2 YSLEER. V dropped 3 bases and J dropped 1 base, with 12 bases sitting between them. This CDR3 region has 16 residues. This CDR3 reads CASSQERGQNTGELFF. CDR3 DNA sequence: TGCGCCAGCAGCCAGGAACGGGGACAGAACACCGGGGAGCTGTTTTTT.

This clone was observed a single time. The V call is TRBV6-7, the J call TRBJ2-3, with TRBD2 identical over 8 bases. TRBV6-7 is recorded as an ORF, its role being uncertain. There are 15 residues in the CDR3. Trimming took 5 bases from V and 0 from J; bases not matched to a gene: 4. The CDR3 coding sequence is TGTGCCAGCAGTGGTAGCGGGGCTAGCACAGATACGCAGTATTTT. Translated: CASSGSGASTDTQYF.